This T cell receptor beta chain was observed in a study of cytomegalovirus exposure and HLA in healthy donors. Looking at the study overall: Within the Caucasian-associated ancestry cluster were roughly 81% of the roughly 360 genotyped donors. Study results and caveats: Serostatus for CMV was the only available immune exposure information.

Use of 60 Vbeta and 13 Jbeta primers characterized the PCR. The protocol was immunoSEQ multiplex PCR, while the TCRdb copy is restricted to in-frame clones and leaves out a portion. The repertoire holds 150,000 to 200,000 clones, with 79% as singletons. As to this clone: Its antigen is not identified.

After removal of 5 bases from V and 7 bases from J, the junction contained 8 bases not matched to a gene. This CDR3 is built from 13 residues. Germline CDR1 reads GTSNPN; CDR2 reads SVGIG (reference sequence). The sample taken for sequencing was PBMCs. The rearrangement uses TRBV30 and TRBJ1-5; 7 bases are shared with TRBD1. This receptor was obtained from a woman between 45 and 60 years old in good health and CMV-seronegative. The CDR3, as DNA: TGTGCCTGGTCCCGGACAGGTCGGCAGCCCCAGCATTTT. Protein product: CAWSRTGRQPQHF.